Below, 21 T cell receptor beta chains from the same sample are listed, as sequenced in a study of cytomegalovirus exposure and HLA in healthy donors. Measured with immunoSEQ multiplex PCR; TCRdb has only the in-frame clones, and not every one. The sample has about 200,000 clones; about nine tenths are singletons. Sequences were obtained from PBMCs. These receptor sequences come from a young woman in good health and CMV-seropositive.

This chain uses TRBV19 with TRBJ2-5; D possibly corresponds to TRBD1 (6 bases). This CDR3 comprises 14 residues. Germline loops: CDR1 LNHDA, CDR2 SQIVND (reference sequence). Trimming stripped 4 bases from V and 2 bases from J, with 11 bases between. In nucleotides, the CDR3 is TGTGCCAGTAGTACAGGGGTCTTACAAGAGACCCAGTACTTC. This translates into CASSTGVLQETQYF.

The chain has TRBV28 and TRBJ2-7, with TRBD2 matching over 12 bases. The germline gives CDR1 MDHEN, CDR2 SYDVKM. The CDR3 runs 18 residues. V lost 4 bases and J lost 6; bases outside the gene matches: 16. The CDR3 here is CASSWGLAGLRAQSEQYF. The CDR3 bases are TGTGCCAGCAGTTGGGGACTAGCGGGCCTACGAGCCCAATCCGAGCAGTACTTC.

The DNA for the CDR3 is TGCGCCAGCAGCCAAGCAGGGGCAGCTGAAGCTTTCTTT. This encodes CASSQAGAAEAFF. This chain joins TRBV4-1 and TRBJ1-1, with a possible D match to TRBD1 (6 bases). CDR1 and CDR2 from the germline V gene are MGHRA and YSYEKL. The CDR3 spans 13 residues. V was trimmed by 1 base and J by 6 bases, leaving 9 bases between them.

The chain combines TRBV19 with TRBJ2-7; 10 positions match TRBD2. The J segment lost 4 bases and the V segment lost 2 bases, leaving 8 bases of the junction unmatched. The germline gives CDR1 LNHDA, CDR2 SQIVND (reference sequence). The CDR3 extends over 16 amino acids. The CDR3 here is CASSIRTSGEGYEQYF. The CDR3 nucleotides read TGTGCCAGTAGTATAAGGACTAGCGGAGAGGGATACGAGCAGTACTTC.

This clone was seen a single time. The chain recombines TRBV2 with TRBJ2-5; 7 bases are shared with TRBD2. After removal of 3 bases from V and 7 bases from J, the junction contained 14 bases not matched to a gene. This CDR3 contains 16 residues. Germline-derived CDR1 and CDR2 are SNHLY and FYNNEI. The CDR3 here is CASSDRGPGWGGTQYF. CDR3 in DNA: TGTGCCAGCAGTGATAGGGGTCCGGGGTGGGGGGGGACCCAGTACTTC.

This chain joins TRBV4-1 and TRBJ1-1; D is unclear. Trimming took off 0 bases at V and 1 base at J, with 9 bases between the two ends. Germline V gives CDR1 MGHRA, CDR2 YSYEKL. The CDR3 sequence is 15 residues long. The CDR3 DNA reads TGCGCCAGCAGCCAAGAGGCTGGGCAGAACACTGAAGCTTTCTTT. Its protein is CASSQEAGQNTEAFF.

J is TRBJ2-7 and V is TRBV5-1; 7 bases map to TRBD2. CDR3 length: 17 amino acids. The V gene end was trimmed by 0 bases and the J gene end by 4 bases; junction bases not matched to a gene: 13. Germline V gives CDR1 SGHRS, CDR2 YFSETQ. The DNA for the CDR3 is TGCGCCAGCAGCTTGGCCTTTAGAGCGGGACTTCGTTACGAGCAGTACTTC. This gives the protein CASSLAFRAGLRYEQYF.

This clone has only a few counts. The chain has TRBV27 and TRBJ2-7, with D hard to call. V dropped 6 bases and J dropped 6 bases, with 15 bases sitting between them. Per germline, CDR1 MNHEY and CDR2 SMNVEV (reference sequence). The CDR3 extends over 13 amino acids. Written as DNA, the CDR3 is TGTGCCAGCAGCGCCGAGATGGGCCTCGAGCAGTACTTC. Its protein product is CASSAEMGLEQYF.

The J gene is TRBJ2-5, the V gene TRBV28; 10 bases agree with TRBD1. The CDR3 runs to 16 residues. V dropped 6 bases and J dropped 2; count of bases not matched to a gene: 9. Germline CDR1 reads MDHEN; CDR2 reads SYDVKM. The CDR3 DNA follows: TGTGCCAGCAGCAGACCGGGACAGGGGTTTCAAGAGACCCAGTACTTC. Its protein is CASSRPGQGFQETQYF.

This clone was seen just once. The V and J genes are TRBV19 and TRBJ2-1; 8 bases line up with TRBD1. The CDR3 totals 19 residues. V was pared by 1 base and J by 10 bases, with 21 bases of the junction left unmatched. Germline V gene data show CDR1 as LNHDA and CDR2 as SQIVND (reference sequence). The CDR3, as DNA: TGTGCCAGTAGTATAGTGGGCAGGGGGCCCCGAGTGAACATTTTCGAGCAGTTCTTC. Encoded protein: CASSIVGRGPRVNIFEQFF.

This chain joins TRBV10-1 and TRBJ2-2; TRBD2 is a possible D gene (7 bases). The V end lost 2 bases, the J end lost 3 bases, and 16 bases lay between the germline ends. The CDR3 contains 17 residues. Germline-derived CDR1 and CDR2 are WNHNN and SYGVQD (reference sequence). The CDR3 DNA follows: TGCGCCAGCAGTGAGAGGGGGGGCGCAGGGTACACCGGGGAGCTGTTTTTT. Translated: CASSERGGAGYTGELFF.

This chain joins TRBV28 and TRBJ1-5; 12 bases agree with TRBD1. CDR3 length: 18 residues. The V and J ends lost 10 bases and 0 bases, in that order; junction bases with no gene match: 13. CDR1 is MDHEN and CDR2 is SYDVKM in the germline V gene. CDR3 sequence: CATRPGQGASYSNQPQHF. In DNA, the CDR3 is TGTGCCACCCGGCCGGGACAGGGGGCTTCATATAGCAATCAGCCCCAGCATTTT.

The chain combines TRBV14 with TRBJ2-7; weak D call: TRBD2 (5 bases). V gave up 0 bases and J gave up 6 bases, with 9 bases separating them. Looked up from germline, CDR1 is SGHDN and CDR2 is FVKESK. The CDR3 spans 13 residues. The CDR3 DNA follows: TGTGCCAGCAGCCAAGATGCGAGCGGCGAGCAGTACTTC. It specifies CASSQDASGEQYF. The entire variable domain, with the rest obtained from reference TRBV14 and TRBJ2-7, is as follows: EAGVTQFPSHSVIEKGQTVTLRCDPISGHDNLYWYRRVMGKEIKFLLHFVKESKQDESGMPNNRFLAERTGGTYSTLKVQPAELEDSGVYFCASSQDASGEQYFGPGTRLTVT.

The chain links TRBV10-2 to TRBJ2-1; TRBD2 matches at 9 bases. Germline V gene sequence: CDR1 WSHSY, CDR2 SAAADI. The CDR3 spans 17 residues. The junction had 8 bases not matched to a gene; V was cut back by 3 bases and J by 2 bases. The CDR3 DNA reads TGCGCCAGCAGTGAACCGATTAGCGGGAGTCCCTACAATGAGCAGTTCTTC. It translates to CASSEPISGSPYNEQFF.

The chain has TRBV27 and TRBJ2-1, with 8 bases aligning to TRBD1. With V trimmed by 6 bases and J by 7 bases, 2 bases remained unmatched. The CDR3 covers 12 residues. CDR1 MNHEY and CDR2 SMNVEV come from the germline V gene (reference sequence). The CDR3 protein is CASRQGANEQFF. In nucleotides, the CDR3 is TGTGCCAGCAGGCAGGGGGCGAATGAGCAGTTCTTC.

The chain links TRBV27 to TRBJ2-7, with a weak D call TRBD2 (6 bases). Germline lookup yields CDR1 MNHEY and CDR2 SMNVEV (reference sequence). Trimming removed 5 bases at V and 2 bases at J, with 13 bases between. This CDR3 spans 14 amino acids. The CDR3 loop reads CASSPLLAAYEQYF. CDR3 in DNA: TGTGCCAGCAGTCCACTACTAGCCGCCTACGAGCAGTACTTC.

In its sample, this clone was seen a few times. This chain uses TRBV19 with TRBJ2-7; the D gene is possibly TRBD2 (5 bases). CDR1 and CDR2 from the germline V gene are LNHDA and SQIVND (reference sequence). V shed 1 base and J shed 0 bases, with 10 bases lying between them. The CDR3 extends over 15 amino acids. The CDR3 loop reads CASSIALGSSYEQYF. The DNA for the CDR3 is TGTGCCAGTAGTATAGCCCTTGGGAGCTCCTACGAGCAGTACTTC.

This chain uses TRBV28 with TRBJ2-1; possible D gene TRBD2, 5 bases. The ends were cut back, 6 bases at V and 14 bases at J, with 17 bases in the middle. CDR3 length: 12 residues. Looked up from germline, CDR1 is MDHEN and CDR2 is SYDVKM. CDR3 in DNA: TGTGCCAGCAGACCTCAGCCGGGAAGGGAGTTCTTC. This encodes CASRPQPGREFF.

This chain uses TRBV28 with TRBJ1-1; 9 positions match TRBD1. This CDR3 comprises 14 residues. With 3 bases clipped from V and 4 bases from J, the junction kept 3 bases outside the gene matches. The germline V gene encodes CDR1 MDHEN and CDR2 SYDVKM. The CDR3 here is CASSFPGQGTEAFF. The CDR3 DNA sequence: TGTGCCAGCAGTTTCCCGGGACAGGGCACTGAAGCTTTCTTT.

The chain recombines TRBV5-6 with TRBJ1-5, with 12 bases identical to TRBD1. This CDR3 contains 17 residues. The junction had 8 bases not matched to a gene; V was cut back by 0 bases and J by 7 bases. Germline lookup yields CDR1 SGHDT and CDR2 YYEEEE. DNA of the CDR3: TGTGCCAGCAGCTTGGGGAGGGGACAGGGGGCGTCGCAGCCCCAGCATTTT. Protein: CASSLGRGQGASQPQHF.

V is TRBV29-1 and J is TRBJ2-7; D unresolved. Germline V gives CDR1 SQVTM, CDR2 ANQGSEA. This CDR3 is 13 amino acids long. V was trimmed by 5 bases and J by 3 bases, leaving 14 bases between them. CDR3 residues: CSVYFLDSYEQYF. CDR3 coding DNA: TGCAGCGTTTACTTCCTCGATAGCTACGAGCAGTACTTC.